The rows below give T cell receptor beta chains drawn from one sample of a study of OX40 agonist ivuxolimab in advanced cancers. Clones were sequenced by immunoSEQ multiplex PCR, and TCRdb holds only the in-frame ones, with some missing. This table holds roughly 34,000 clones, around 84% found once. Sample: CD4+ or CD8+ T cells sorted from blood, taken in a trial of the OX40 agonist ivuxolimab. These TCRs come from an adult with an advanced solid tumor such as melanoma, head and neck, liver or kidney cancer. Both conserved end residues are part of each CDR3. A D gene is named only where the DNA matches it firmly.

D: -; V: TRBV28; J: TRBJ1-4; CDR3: CASSHDSPAPEKLFF
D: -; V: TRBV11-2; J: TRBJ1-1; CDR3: CASSLFSAQDMNTEAFF
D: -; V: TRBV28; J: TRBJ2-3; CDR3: CASSLIVRTDTQYF
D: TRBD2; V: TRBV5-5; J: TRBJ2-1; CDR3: CASSPGLASEQFF
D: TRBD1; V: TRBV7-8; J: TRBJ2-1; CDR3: CASSGTGANEQFF
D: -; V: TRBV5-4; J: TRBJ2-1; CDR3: CASSLTGLGHNEQFF
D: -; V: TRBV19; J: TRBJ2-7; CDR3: CASSEGPAWGDEQYF
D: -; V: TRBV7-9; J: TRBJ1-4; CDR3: CASSLAGAGKDEKLFF
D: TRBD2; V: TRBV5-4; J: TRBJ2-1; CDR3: CASSRGTSGERSYNEQFF
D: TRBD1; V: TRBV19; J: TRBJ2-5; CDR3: CASSSWTGLETQYF
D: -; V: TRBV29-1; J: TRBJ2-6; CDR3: CSVELSGANVLTF
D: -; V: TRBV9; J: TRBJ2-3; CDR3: CASSVVPGFTDTQYF
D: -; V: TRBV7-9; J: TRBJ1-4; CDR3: CASSPSSVEKLFF
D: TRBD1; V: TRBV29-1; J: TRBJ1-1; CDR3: CSDQGVNTEAFF
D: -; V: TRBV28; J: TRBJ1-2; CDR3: CASSFRGAGYGYTF
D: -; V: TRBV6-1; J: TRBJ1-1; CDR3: CASSEEGSGGNTEAFF
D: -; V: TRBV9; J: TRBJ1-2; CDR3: CASSLSRTNYGYTF
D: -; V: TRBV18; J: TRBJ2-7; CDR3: CASSGDSGSYEQYF
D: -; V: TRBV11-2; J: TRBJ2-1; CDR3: CASSLGKNEQFF
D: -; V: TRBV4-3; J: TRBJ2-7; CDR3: CASSQDLDLAYEQYF
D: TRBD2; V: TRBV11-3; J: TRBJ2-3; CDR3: CASSLDRLAGGPPDTQYF
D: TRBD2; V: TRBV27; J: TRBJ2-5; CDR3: CASSFTSGGAETQYF
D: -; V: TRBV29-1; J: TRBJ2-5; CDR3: CSVDIVGVGGTQYF
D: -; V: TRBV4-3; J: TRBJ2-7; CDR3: CASSQLRDTSYEQYF
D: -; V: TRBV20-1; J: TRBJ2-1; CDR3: CSARGGEQFF
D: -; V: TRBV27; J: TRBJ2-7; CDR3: CASSLRQVGYEQYF
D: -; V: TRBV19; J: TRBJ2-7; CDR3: CASSIGASSSYEQYF